This entry lists 21 T cell receptor beta chains sequenced from one sample in a study of cytomegalovirus exposure and HLA in healthy donors. Primers included in the PCR were 60 Vbeta and 13 Jbeta primers. The method was immunoSEQ multiplex PCR; TCRdb's version includes in-frame clones alone and lacks a portion of them. The sample yields 150,000 or so clones, almost 80% seen once. The sequenced sample consisted of PBMCs. Receptors originate from a man between 18 and 35 years old in good health and CMV-seropositive.

This clone came up a few times. The chain is built from TRBV4-3 and TRBJ1-1, with a tentative D call TRBD1 (5 bases). The CDR3 covers 14 residues. Germline V CDR1 and CDR2: LGHNA, YSLEER. Trimming removed 0 bases at V and 1 base at J, with 6 bases between. Here the CDR3 reads CASSQETGNTEAFF. As DNA, the CDR3 is TGCGCCAGCAGCCAAGAAACAGGGAACACTGAAGCTTTCTTT.

V gene TRBV2 combines with J gene TRBJ2-3, with unresolved D. The CDR3 contains 13 residues. V lost 7 bases and J 2 bases, leaving 10 bases between the germline ends. The germline gives CDR1 SNHLY, CDR2 FYNNEI. In DNA form, the CDR3 reads TGTGCCAGCATCGACATGCCCACAGATACGCAGTATTTT. Its protein product is CASIDMPTDTQYF. Based on the CDR3 plus reference TRBV2 and TRBJ2-3, the full variable domain is EPEVTQTPSHQVTQMGQEVILRCVPISNHLYFYWYRQILGQKVEFLVSFYNNEISEKSEIFDDQFSVERPDGSNFTLKIRSTKLEDSAMYFCASIDMPTDTQYFGPGTRLTVL.

The chain carries TRBV2 and TRBJ2-3; 9 bases map to TRBD1. Germline V lookup: CDR1 SNHLY, CDR2 FYNNEI. This CDR3 spans 14 amino acids. The V gene end was trimmed by 6 bases and the J gene end by 7 bases; junction bases not matched to a gene: 8. In DNA form, the CDR3 reads TGTGCCAGCAGGCCGCCCGGGACAGGGAATACGCAGTATTTT. It codes for CASRPPGTGNTQYF.

The chain is built from TRBV7-9 and TRBJ1-1; 8 bases match TRBD1. With V trimmed by 1 base and J by 1 base, 2 bases remained unmatched. The CDR3 consists of 15 residues. Germline V gene lookup returns CDR1 SEHNR and CDR2 FQNEAQ (reference sequence). The CDR3 nucleotides are TGTGCCAGCAGCTTAGGGGGACAGGCGAACACTGAAGCTTTCTTT. Residues: CASSLGGQANTEAFF.

As concerns this clone: One junction end does not reproduce the germline sequence, and a read error may be involved. Other DNA sequences in the same sample also yield this CDR3. This chain links TRBV9 with TRBJ2-1; D perhaps matches TRBD2 (7 bases). Germline values: CDR1 SGDLS, CDR2 YYNGEE. This CDR3 contains 15 residues. The chain's CDR3 is CASSVSGGASGEQFF. The CDR3 nucleotides are TGCGCCAGCAGCGTGAGTGGGGGGGCTTCTGGTGAGCAGTTCTTC.

V usage is TRBV10-2 and J usage is TRBJ1-1; 8 nucleotides align to TRBD1. This CDR3 region has 13 residues. V was pared by 6 bases and J by 1 base, with 1 base of the junction left unmatched. Germline V gives CDR1 WSHSY, CDR2 SAAADI. The CDR3 loop is CASRGQGNTEAFF. The DNA for the CDR3 is TGCGCCAGCAGAGGACAGGGGAACACTGAAGCTTTCTTT.

The V and J genes are TRBV15 and TRBJ1-1; 7 positions agree with TRBD1. Germline assignment: CDR1 LNHNV and CDR2 YYDKDF (reference sequence). J was trimmed by 6 bases and V by 3 bases; bases with no gene match: 10. The CDR3 length is 15 residues. CDR3 loop: CATSSTVTGAAEAFF. CDR3 nucleotide sequence: TGTGCCACCAGCAGCACGGTAACAGGGGCGGCTGAAGCTTTCTTT.

The V gene is TRBV5-5, the J gene TRBJ1-2; 8 nucleotides align to TRBD1. The CDR3 is 15 amino acids. The V and J ends lost 4 bases and 4 bases, in that order; junction bases with no gene match: 9. The germline gives CDR1 SGHKS, CDR2 YYEKEE (reference sequence). CDR3 nucleotides: TGTGCCAGCAGCCGAACAGGGGGAAGTGGCTATGGCTACACCTTC. This sequence encodes CASSRTGGSGYGYTF.

The J gene is TRBJ2-1, the V gene TRBV7-2, with D unclear. Germline V gives CDR1 SGHTA, CDR2 FQGNSA. V lost 4 bases, J lost 5 bases, and 12 bases lay in between. The CDR3 is 14 residues long. The CDR3 bases are TGTGCCAGCAGCTCCTCGTTCTCAGACAATGAGCAGTTCTTC. Amino acid sequence: CASSSSFSDNEQFF. Complete variable domain (other parts from reference TRBV7-2 and TRBJ2-1): GAGVSQSPSNKVTEKGKDVELRCDPISGHTALYWYRQSLGQGLEFLIYFQGNSAPDKSGLPSDRFSAERTGGSVSTLTIQRTQQEDSAVYLCASSSSFSDNEQFFGPGTRLTVL.

V gene TRBV9 combines with J gene TRBJ2-2, with 10 bases identical to TRBD2. Germline lookup yields CDR1 SGDLS and CDR2 YYNGEE. The junction had 10 bases not matched to a gene; V was cut back by 1 base and J by 7 bases. The CDR3 runs to 17 residues. CDR3 bases: TGTGCCAGCAGCGTATCAGCTAGCGGGAGTGGCGGCGGGGAGCTGTTTTTT. Protein product: CASSVSASGSGGGELFF.

The chain has TRBV28 and TRBJ1-2, with a tentative D call TRBD1 (6 bases). Germline CDR1 MDHEN, CDR2 SYDVKM. The length of the CDR3 is 14 residues. Trimming cost V 4 bases and J 2 bases, with 11 bases left between them. The CDR3 DNA sequence: TGTGCCAGCAGTTCCGCGACAGGAAACTATGGCTACACCTTC. Translation gives CASSSATGNYGYTF.

The V call is TRBV19, the J call TRBJ2-5, with 7 positions matching TRBD1. This CDR3 is 15 amino acids long. CDR1 is LNHDA and CDR2 is SQIVND in the germline V gene (reference sequence). J was trimmed by 1 base and V by 4 bases; bases with no gene match: 6. In DNA form, the CDR3 reads TGTGCCAGTAGTACCGCAACAGGGGCCCAAGAGACCCAGTACTTC. Translating gives CASSTATGAQETQYF.

V gene TRBV6-6 combines with J gene TRBJ2-7; no clear D gene. V was cut by 2 bases and J by 0 bases, with 8 bases left in between. The CDR3 consists of 14 residues. Per the germline V gene, CDR1 is MNHNY and CDR2 is SVGAGI (reference sequence). Here the CDR3 reads CASSYGRSSYEQYF. CDR3 nucleotide sequence: TGTGCCAGCAGTTACGGTCGGAGCTCCTACGAGCAGTACTTC.

The genes are TRBV7-3 and TRBJ2-2; tentative D call: TRBD2 (5 bases). The CDR3 spans 17 residues. Trimming left V 2 bases short and J 2 bases short, with 15 bases between. CDR1 and CDR2 from the germline V gene are SGHTA and FQGTGA. The CDR3 sequence: CASSLRSAPENTGELFF. CDR3 DNA sequence: TGTGCCAGCAGCTTACGTAGCGCGCCAGAAAACACCGGGGAGCTGTTTTTT.

The J gene is TRBJ1-2, the V gene TRBV2; 9 bases map to TRBD1. Germline-derived CDR1 and CDR2 are SNHLY and FYNNEI. The trim removed 5 bases at V and 8 bases at J, leaving 12 bases unmatched. The CDR3 consists of 15 residues. DNA of the CDR3: TGTGCCAGCAGTATGGGACAGGGAGTAGGAAGAGGCTACACCTTC. Its translation: CASSMGQGVGRGYTF.

The chain carries TRBV2 and TRBJ2-1; 10 bases are a match to TRBD1. The V segment lost 5 bases and the J segment 15 bases; nucleotides outside the gene matches: 7. The V gene's germline CDR1 is SNHLY and CDR2 FYNNEI. The CDR3 runs to 12 residues. For the CDR3, the DNA is TGTGCCAGCAGTCTTGACAGGGGGCTAGGGTTCTTC. Translated, it gives CASSLDRGLGFF.

The DNA of the CDR3 is TGTGCCAGCAGTTTCCACCGATTAACCTTAGGCGGCGGGGAGCTGTTTTTT. It specifies CASSFHRLTLGGGELFF. The rearrangement joins TRBV28 to TRBJ2-2; no definite D call. The CDR3 spans 17 residues. The germline CDR1 and CDR2 sequences are MDHEN and SYDVKM. V dropped 3 bases and J dropped 7 bases, with 21 bases sitting between them. Looking up the rest from reference TRBV28 and TRBJ2-2 gives the full variable domain: DVKVTQSSRYLVKRTGEKVFLECVQDMDHENMFWYRQDPGLGLRLIYFSYDVKMKEKGDIPEGYSVSREKKERFSLILESASTNQTSMYLCASSFHRLTLGGGELFFGEGSRLTVL.

The chain employs TRBV4-2 and TRBJ2-7, with 7 positions matching TRBD2. V shed 0 bases and J 5 bases; nucleotides not matched to a gene: 7. CDR1 and CDR2 (germline): LGHNA, YNFKEQ. There are 15 residues in the CDR3. CDR3 DNA sequence: TGTGCCAGCAGCCAAGATTTCGGGGGGACCAACGAGCAGTACTTC. Protein sequence: CASSQDFGGTNEQYF.

The genes are TRBV11-2 and TRBJ1-6, with 7 nucleotides matching TRBD1. Trimming removed 3 bases from V and 7 bases from J; junction bases left unmatched: 3. This CDR3 has 14 amino acids. The germline CDR1 and CDR2 sequences are SGHAT and FQNNGV. CDR3 DNA sequence: TGTGCCAGCAGCTTGGGGACAGTAAATTCACCCCTCCACTTT. Its protein product is CASSLGTVNSPLHF.

The V gene is TRBV19, the J gene TRBJ1-4, with D uncertain. The CDR3 is made up of 14 amino acids. Germline CDR1 and CDR2: LNHDA and SQIVND (reference sequence). Deletions cut 5 bases from V and 5 bases from J, with 12 bases between. CDR3 sequence reads: CASSRPGTNEKLFF. Here the CDR3 DNA reads TGTGCCAGTAGTCGTCCGGGAACGAATGAAAAACTGTTTTTT.

The rearrangement joins TRBV27 to TRBJ2-7; the match to TRBD2 covers 12 bases. The CDR3 totals 15 residues. Germline V gene data show CDR1 as MNHEY and CDR2 as SMNVEV (reference sequence). V shed 5 bases and J 7 bases; nucleotides not matched to a gene: 9. The CDR3 DNA reads as TGTGCCAGCAGTCTGAGACTAGCGGGAGTCGAGGAGCAGTACTTC. It translates to CASSLRLAGVEEQYF.